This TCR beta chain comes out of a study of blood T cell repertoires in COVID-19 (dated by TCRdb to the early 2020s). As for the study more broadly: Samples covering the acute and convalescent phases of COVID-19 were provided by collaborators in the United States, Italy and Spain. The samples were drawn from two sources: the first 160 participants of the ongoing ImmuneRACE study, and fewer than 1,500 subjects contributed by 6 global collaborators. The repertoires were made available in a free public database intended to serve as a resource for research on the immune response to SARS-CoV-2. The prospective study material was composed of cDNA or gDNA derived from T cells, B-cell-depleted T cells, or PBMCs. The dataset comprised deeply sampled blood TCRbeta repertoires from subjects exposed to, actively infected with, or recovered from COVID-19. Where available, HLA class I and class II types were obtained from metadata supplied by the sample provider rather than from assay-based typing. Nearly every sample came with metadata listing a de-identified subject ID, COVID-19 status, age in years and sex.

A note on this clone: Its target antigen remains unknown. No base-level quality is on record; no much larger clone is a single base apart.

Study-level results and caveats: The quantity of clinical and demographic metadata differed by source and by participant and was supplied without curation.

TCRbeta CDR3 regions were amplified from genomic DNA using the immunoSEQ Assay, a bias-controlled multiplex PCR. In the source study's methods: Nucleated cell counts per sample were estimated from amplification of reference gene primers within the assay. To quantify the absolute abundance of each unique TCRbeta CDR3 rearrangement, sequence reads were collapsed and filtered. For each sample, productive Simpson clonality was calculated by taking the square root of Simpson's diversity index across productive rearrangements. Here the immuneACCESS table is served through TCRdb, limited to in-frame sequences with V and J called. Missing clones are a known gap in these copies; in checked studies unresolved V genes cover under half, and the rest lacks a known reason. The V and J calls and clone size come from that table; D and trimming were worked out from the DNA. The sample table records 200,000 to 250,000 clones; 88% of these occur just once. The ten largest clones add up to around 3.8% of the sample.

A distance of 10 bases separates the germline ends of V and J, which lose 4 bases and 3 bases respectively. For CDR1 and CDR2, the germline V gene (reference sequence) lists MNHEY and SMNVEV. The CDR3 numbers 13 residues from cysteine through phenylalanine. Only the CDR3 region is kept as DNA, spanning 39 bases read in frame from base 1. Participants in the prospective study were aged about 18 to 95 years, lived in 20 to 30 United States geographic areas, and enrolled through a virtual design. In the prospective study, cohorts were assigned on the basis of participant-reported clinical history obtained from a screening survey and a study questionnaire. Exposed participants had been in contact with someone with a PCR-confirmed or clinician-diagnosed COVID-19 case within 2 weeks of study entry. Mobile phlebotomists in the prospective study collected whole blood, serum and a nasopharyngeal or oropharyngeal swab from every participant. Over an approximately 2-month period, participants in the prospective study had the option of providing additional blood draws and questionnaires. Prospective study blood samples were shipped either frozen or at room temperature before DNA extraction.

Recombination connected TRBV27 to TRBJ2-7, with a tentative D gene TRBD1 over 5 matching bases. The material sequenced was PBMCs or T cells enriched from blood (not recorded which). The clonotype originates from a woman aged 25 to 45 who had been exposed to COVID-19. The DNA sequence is TGTGCCAGCAGTTCGCAGGGAATCTACGAGCAGTACTTC. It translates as CASSSQGIYEQYF.